The clone carrying this T cell receptor beta chain was found a few times. The antigen is unknown. The data belong to a study of T cell responses to AZD1222 COVID-19 vaccine. On the study more broadly: Second-dose groups at about 4 or about 12 weeks were pooled.

Study-level findings and limits: White British people made up most donors, females outnumbered males, and clonal diversity was possibly underestimated. Nearly half of unique spike-specific TCRs reportedly avoided B.1.351 and B.1.1.7 mutated regions. Recipients of AZD1222 seropositive at baseline numbered only 6 or 7.

Method: immunoSEQ multiplex PCR; TCRdb's copy keeps in-frame clones and lacks some. Of 90,000 or so clones listed, roughly nine tenths are singletons. This specimen was peripheral blood, taken on day 0 of AZD1222 vaccination. The TCR sequence derives from an adult in good health.

CDR3 in amino acids: CASRVGGQNGYTF. The CDR3 DNA follows: TGTGCCAGCAGGGTTGGAGGGCAAAATGGCTACACCTTC. The chain is built from TRBV5-4 and TRBJ1-2; D is undetermined. The CDR3 extends over 13 amino acids. CDR1 is SGHNT, CDR2 YYREEE, per germline (reference sequence). The V end was cut by 5 bases, the J end by 6 bases, with 14 bases between. Combining the CDR3 with reference TRBV5-4 and TRBJ1-2 gives the whole variable domain ETGVTQSPTHLIKTRGQQVTLRCSSQSGHNTVSWYQQALGQGPQFIFQYYREEENGRGNFPPRFSGLQFPNYSSELNVNALELDDSALYLCASRVGGQNGYTFGSGTRLTVV.